This passage covers 12 T cell receptor beta chains from one sample sequenced in a study of shared clonotypes between healthy human individuals. Only in-frame clones appear in the TCRdb table, and some are missing; sequencing was by immunoSEQ multiplex PCR. The data show approximately 500,000 clones, roughly 85% seen once. Sequencing was done on a sample of PBMCs. These TCRs come from a woman in her thirties or forties in good health. Some clones in this sample may be carry-over from other donors' samples.

J is TRBJ2-5 and V is TRBV5-1; possible D gene TRBD1, 5 bases. Germline V gene sequence: CDR1 SGHRS, CDR2 YFSETQ. The CDR3 runs to 14 residues. V was trimmed by 8 bases and J by 4 bases, leaving 18 bases between them. CDR3 nucleotides: TGCGCCAGTTCGAATCAGGCAGGGTCAGAGACCCAGTACTTC. Translating gives CASSNQAGSETQYF.

This chain joins TRBV9 and TRBJ2-1, with 7 positions matching TRBD2. V trimming: 0 bases; J trimming: 8 bases; junction bases outside the gene matches: 11. Germline CDR1 reads SGDLS; CDR2 reads YYNGEE. CDR3 length: 16 residues. CDR3 DNA: TGTGCCAGCAGCGTAGAAGTCGGCGGGAGCGTCCATGAGCAGTTCTTC. Translated, it gives CASSVEVGGSVHEQFF.

V gene TRBV18 combines with J gene TRBJ1-1; D is possibly TRBD1 (6 bases). The CDR3 contains 14 residues. Germline CDR1 is KGHSH and CDR2 is LQKENI. Trimming pared 4 bases from V and 0 bases from J, leaving 9 bases between. CDR3 in DNA: TGTGCCAGCTCACAGGGACACCTGAACACTGAAGCTTTCTTT. Translated, it gives CASSQGHLNTEAFF. Full variable domain (rest looked up from reference TRBV18 and TRBJ1-1): NAGVMQNPRHLVRRRGQEARLRCSPMKGHSHVYWYRQLPEEGLKFMVYLQKENIIDESGMPKERFSAEFPKEGPSILRIQQVVRGDSAAYFCASSQGHLNTEAFFGQGTRLTVV.

In its sample, this clone was seen a few times. This chain joins TRBV28 and TRBJ2-5; maybe TRBD2 (6 bases). The V gene lost 6 bases and the J gene lost 2 bases, with 16 bases spanning the gap. CDR1 and CDR2 from the germline V gene are MDHEN and SYDVKM. The CDR3 is 15 amino acids. CDR3 loop: CASRIPGSRQETQYF. The CDR3 DNA sequence: TGTGCCAGCAGGATCCCCGGGAGTAGACAAGAGACCCAGTACTTC. The whole variable domain, filled in from reference TRBV28 and TRBJ2-5, reads DVKVTQSSRYLVKRTGEKVFLECVQDMDHENMFWYRQDPGLGLRLIYFSYDVKMKEKGDIPEGYSVSREKKERFSLILESASTNQTSMYLCASRIPGSRQETQYFGPGTRLLVL.

This sequence joins TRBV4-1 and TRBJ2-7; 10 nucleotides match TRBD1. This CDR3 has 18 amino acids. Germline-derived CDR1 and CDR2 are MGHRA and YSYEKL. Germline trimming cut 1 base from V and 2 bases from J; bases unmatched to any gene: 11. The CDR3 region is CASSQAPPRTGGTYEQYF. The CDR3 DNA sequence: TGCGCCAGCAGCCAAGCGCCACCCCGGACAGGGGGGACCTACGAGCAGTACTTC.

V and J are TRBV5-6 and TRBJ2-7; 9 bases are a match to TRBD1. CDR1 and CDR2 (germline): SGHDT, YYEEEE. This CDR3 is built from 17 residues. Losses at the gene ends were 3 bases for V and 4 bases for J; bases not matched to a gene: 14. The CDR3 sequence: CASSSRTGVTLFYEQYF. The CDR3 DNA sequence: TGTGCCAGCAGCTCTCGGACAGGGGTCACCCTTTTTTACGAGCAGTACTTC.

This chain uses TRBV21-1 with TRBJ2-3. TRBV21-1 is assigned pseudogene status. The CDR3 loop spans 15 amino acids. The CDR3 sequence: CASSNGGSSTDTQYF. The CDR3 coding sequence is TGTGCCAGCAGCAACGGGGGCAGTAGCACAGATACGCAGTATTTT.

The chain couples TRBV15 to TRBJ2-1, with D possibly TRBD2 on 6 matching bases. CDR3 length: 16 residues. The germline V gene has CDR1 LNHNV and CDR2 YYDKDF (reference sequence). V lost 6 bases and J lost 2, with 17 bases in between. CDR3 nucleotide sequence: TGTGCCACCAGTCCTACTAGCTCCCTAACCTACAATGAGCAGTTCTTC. Protein: CATSPTSSLTYNEQFF.

The chain combines TRBV7-2 with TRBJ2-7, with 10 positions matching TRBD2. Germline loops: CDR1 SGHTA, CDR2 FQGNSA. CDR3 size: 16 residues. The junction had 8 bases not matched to a gene; V was cut back by 1 base and J by 5 bases. CDR3 bases: TGTGCCAGCAGCTTAGTCAGCGGGAGGGCGGGCGACGAGCAGTACTTC. This gives the protein CASSLVSGRAGDEQYF.

The chain combines TRBV10-3 with TRBJ1-1; D is perhaps TRBD1 (6 bases). Deletions cut 5 bases from V and 1 base from J, with 20 bases between. Germline CDR1 is ENHRY and CDR2 is SYGVKD. This CDR3 is 17 amino acids long. CDR3 nucleotide sequence: TGTGCCATCAGTTCTCAGGGGTACAATTTCGGGAACACTGAAGCTTTCTTT. Residues: CAISSQGYNFGNTEAFF.

The rearrangement uses TRBV19 and TRBJ1-2; 7 bases agree with TRBD1. Per germline, CDR1 LNHDA and CDR2 SQIVND (reference sequence). Unmatched junction bases numbered 10, after V lost 4 bases and J lost 8 bases. CDR3 size: 14 residues. The CDR3 protein is CASSTSGTVGGYTF. In DNA, the CDR3 is TGTGCCAGTAGTACGTCCGGGACAGTTGGGGGCTACACCTTC. The full variable domain, with the rest looked up from reference TRBV19 and TRBJ1-2, is DGGITQSPKYLFRKEGQNVTLSCEQNLNHDAMYWYRQDPGQGLRLIYYSQIVNDFQKGDIAEGYSVSREKKESFPLTVTSAQKNPTAFYLCASSTSGTVGGYTFGSGTRLTVV.

This chain uses TRBV19 with TRBJ1-5, with no clear D. The CDR3 contains 12 residues. The ends were cut back, 6 bases at V and 6 bases at J, with 9 bases in the middle. Germline CDR1 and CDR2: LNHDA and SQIVND (reference sequence). CDR3 sequence: CASSLVPQPQHF. CDR3 coding DNA: TGTGCCAGTAGCCTCGTTCCTCAGCCCCAGCATTTT.